Within the sample, the clone carrying this T cell receptor beta chain is medium-sized (0.01 to 0.1%). With 5 bases removed from V and 0 bases from J, the gap between germline ends came to 8 bases. This CDR3 contains 14 residues. Germline V gives CDR1 LNHDA, CDR2 SQIVND (reference sequence). These data come from a study of blood T cell repertoires in COVID-19. TCRdb keeps only in-frame clones here, not all; method: immunoSEQ multiplex PCR. Here the sample spans roughly 190,000 clones, 84% being singletons. The chain joins TRBV19 to TRBJ1-5; possibly TRBD1 for D (5 bases). This receptor was identified in a young man with active or convalescent COVID-19. Sequencing was performed on peripheral blood. The DNA for the CDR3 is TGTGCCAGTAGTCTGGACACTAGCAATCAGCCCCAGCATTTT. The encoded protein is CASSLDTSNQPQHF.